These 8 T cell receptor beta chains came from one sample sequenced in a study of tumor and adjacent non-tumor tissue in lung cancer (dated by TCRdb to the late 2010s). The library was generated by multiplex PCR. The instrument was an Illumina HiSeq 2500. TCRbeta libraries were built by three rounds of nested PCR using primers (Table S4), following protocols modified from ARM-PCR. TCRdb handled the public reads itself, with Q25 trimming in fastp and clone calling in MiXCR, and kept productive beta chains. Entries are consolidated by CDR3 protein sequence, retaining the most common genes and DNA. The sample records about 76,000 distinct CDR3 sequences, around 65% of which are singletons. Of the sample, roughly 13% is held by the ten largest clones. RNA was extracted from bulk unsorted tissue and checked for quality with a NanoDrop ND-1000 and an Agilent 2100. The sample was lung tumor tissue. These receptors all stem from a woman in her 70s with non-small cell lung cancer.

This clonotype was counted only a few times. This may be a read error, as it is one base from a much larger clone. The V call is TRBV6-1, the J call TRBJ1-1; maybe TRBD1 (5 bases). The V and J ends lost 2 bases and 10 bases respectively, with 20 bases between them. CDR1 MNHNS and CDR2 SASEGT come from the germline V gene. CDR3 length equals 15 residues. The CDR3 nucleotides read TGTGCCAGCAGTGAACAAATTCGGGGCTTGGGTGGAGCTTTCTTT. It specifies CASSEQIRGLGGAFF.

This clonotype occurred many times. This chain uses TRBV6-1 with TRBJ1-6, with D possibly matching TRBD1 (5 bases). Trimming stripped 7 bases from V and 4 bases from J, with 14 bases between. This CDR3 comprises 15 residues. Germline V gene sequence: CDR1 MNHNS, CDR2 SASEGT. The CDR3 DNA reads TGTGCCAGCACCTCCGATCGACAGTATAATTCACCCCTCCACTTT. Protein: CASTSDRQYNSPLHF.

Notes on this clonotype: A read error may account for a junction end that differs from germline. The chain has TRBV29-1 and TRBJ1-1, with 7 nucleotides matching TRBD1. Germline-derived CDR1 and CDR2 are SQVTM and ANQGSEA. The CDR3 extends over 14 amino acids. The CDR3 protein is CSVGQGFPNTVAFF. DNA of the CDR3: TGCAGCGTTGGACAGGGTTTCCCGAACACTGTAGCTTTCTTT.

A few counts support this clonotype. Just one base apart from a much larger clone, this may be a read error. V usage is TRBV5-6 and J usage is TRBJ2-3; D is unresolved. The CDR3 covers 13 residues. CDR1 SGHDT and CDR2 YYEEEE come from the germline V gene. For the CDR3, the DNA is TGTGCCAGCAGCTTGGGAGCGAGAGATATGCAGTATTTT. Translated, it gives CASSLGARDMQYF. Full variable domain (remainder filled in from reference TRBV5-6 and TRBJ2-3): DAGVTQSPTHLIKTRGQQVTLRCSPKSGHDTVSWYQQALGQGPQFIFQYYEEEERQRGNFPDRFSGHQFPNYSSELNVNALLLGDSALYLCASSLGARDMQYFGPGTRLTVL.

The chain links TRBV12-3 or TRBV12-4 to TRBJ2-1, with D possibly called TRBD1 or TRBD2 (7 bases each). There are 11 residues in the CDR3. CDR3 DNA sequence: TGTCTCAGCAGCTCCAGGGGGGGTGCGTTCTTC. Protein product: CLSSSRGGAFF.

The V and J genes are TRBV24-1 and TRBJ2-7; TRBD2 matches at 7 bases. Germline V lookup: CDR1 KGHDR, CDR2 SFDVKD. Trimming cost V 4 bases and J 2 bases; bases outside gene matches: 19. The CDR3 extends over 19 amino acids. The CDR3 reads CATSESQTHAGARAYEQYF. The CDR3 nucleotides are TGTGCCACCAGTGAGTCCCAGACCCACGCGGGAGCGCGCGCCTACGAGCAGTACTTC.

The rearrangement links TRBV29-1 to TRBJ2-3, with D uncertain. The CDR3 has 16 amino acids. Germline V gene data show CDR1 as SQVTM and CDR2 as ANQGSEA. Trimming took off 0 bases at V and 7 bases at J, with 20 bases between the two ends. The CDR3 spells CSVEDTETGPPNTQYF. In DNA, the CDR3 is TGCAGCGTTGAAGACACCGAGACTGGCCCCCCAAATACGCAGTATTTT.

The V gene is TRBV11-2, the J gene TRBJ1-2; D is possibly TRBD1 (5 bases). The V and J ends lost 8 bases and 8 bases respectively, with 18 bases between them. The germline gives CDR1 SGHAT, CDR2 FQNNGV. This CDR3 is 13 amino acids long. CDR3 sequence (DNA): TGTGCCAGCCACACCACAGGAGTCTCCGGCTACACCTTC. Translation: CASHTTGVSGYTF.